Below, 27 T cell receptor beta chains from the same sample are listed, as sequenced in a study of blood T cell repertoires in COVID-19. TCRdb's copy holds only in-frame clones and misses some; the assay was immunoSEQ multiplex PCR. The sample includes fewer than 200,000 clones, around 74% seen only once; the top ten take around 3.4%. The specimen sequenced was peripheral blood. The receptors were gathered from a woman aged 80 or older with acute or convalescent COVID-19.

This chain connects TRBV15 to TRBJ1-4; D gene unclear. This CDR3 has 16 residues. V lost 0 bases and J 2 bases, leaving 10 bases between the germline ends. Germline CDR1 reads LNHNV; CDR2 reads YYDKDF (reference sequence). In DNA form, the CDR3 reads TGTGCCACCAGCAGAGATATGGGCCCTACTAATGAAAAACTGTTTTTT. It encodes CATSRDMGPTNEKLFF. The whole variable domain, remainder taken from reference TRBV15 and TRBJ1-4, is DAMVIQNPRYQVTQFGKPVTLSCSQTLNHNVMYWYQQKSSQAPKLLFHYYDKDFNNEADTPDNFQSRRPNTSFCFLDIRSPGLGDTAMYLCATSRDMGPTNEKLFFGSGTQLSVL.

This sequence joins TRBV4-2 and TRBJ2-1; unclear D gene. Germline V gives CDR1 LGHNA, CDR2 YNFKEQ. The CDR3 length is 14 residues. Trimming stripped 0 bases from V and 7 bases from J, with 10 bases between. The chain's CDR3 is CASSQEYSKNEQFF. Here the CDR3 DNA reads TGTGCCAGCAGCCAAGAATACAGTAAAAATGAGCAGTTCTTC.

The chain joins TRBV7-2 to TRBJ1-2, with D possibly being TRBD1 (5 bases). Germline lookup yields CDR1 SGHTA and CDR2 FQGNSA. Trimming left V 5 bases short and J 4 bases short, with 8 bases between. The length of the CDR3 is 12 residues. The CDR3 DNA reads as TGTGCCAGCAGCGCGGACATCTATGGCTACACCTTC. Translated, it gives CASSADIYGYTF.

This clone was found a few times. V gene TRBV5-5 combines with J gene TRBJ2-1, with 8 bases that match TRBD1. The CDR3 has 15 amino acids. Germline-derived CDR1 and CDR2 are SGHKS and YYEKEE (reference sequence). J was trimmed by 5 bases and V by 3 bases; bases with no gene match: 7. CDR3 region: CASSSPGGLNNEQFF. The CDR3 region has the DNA TGTGCCAGCAGCTCACCAGGGGGCCTTAACAATGAGCAGTTCTTC. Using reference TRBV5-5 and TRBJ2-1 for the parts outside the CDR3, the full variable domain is DAGVTQSPTHLIKTRGQQVTLRCSPISGHKSVSWYQQVLGQGPQFIFQYYEKEERGRGNFPDRFSARQFPNYSSELNVNALLLGDSALYLCASSSPGGLNNEQFFGPGTRLTVL.

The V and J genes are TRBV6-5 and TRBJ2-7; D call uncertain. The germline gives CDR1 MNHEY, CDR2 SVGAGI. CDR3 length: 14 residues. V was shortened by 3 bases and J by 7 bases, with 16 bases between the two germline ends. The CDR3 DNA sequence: TGTGCCAGCAGTTATGGTCTGAGGTTCTCAGAGCAGTACTTC. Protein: CASSYGLRFSEQYF.

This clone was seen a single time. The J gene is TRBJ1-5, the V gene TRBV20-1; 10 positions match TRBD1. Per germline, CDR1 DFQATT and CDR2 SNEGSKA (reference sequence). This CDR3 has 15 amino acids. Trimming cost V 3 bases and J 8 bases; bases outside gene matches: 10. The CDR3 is CSASSGTGVLEPQHF. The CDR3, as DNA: TGCAGTGCTAGTTCCGGGACAGGGGTTCTCGAGCCCCAGCATTTT.

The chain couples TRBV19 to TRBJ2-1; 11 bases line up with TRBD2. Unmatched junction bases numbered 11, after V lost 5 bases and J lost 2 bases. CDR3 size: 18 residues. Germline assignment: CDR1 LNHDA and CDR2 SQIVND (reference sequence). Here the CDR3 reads CASSVTSGTSGPYNEQFF. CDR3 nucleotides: TGTGCCAGTAGTGTCACTTCCGGGACTAGCGGCCCCTACAATGAGCAGTTCTTC.

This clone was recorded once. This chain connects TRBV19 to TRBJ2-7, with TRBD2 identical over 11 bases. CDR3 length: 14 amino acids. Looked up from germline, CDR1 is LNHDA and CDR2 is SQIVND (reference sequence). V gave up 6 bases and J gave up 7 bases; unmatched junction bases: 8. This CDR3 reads CASSRGGLAVEQYF. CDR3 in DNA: TGTGCCAGTAGCCGAGGGGGACTAGCGGTAGAGCAGTACTTC.

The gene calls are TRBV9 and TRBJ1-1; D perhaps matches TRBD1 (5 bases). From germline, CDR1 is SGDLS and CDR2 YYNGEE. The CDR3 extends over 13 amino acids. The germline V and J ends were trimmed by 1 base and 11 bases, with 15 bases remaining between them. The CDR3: CASSVTPGGDAFF. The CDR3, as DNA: TGTGCCAGCAGCGTAACTCCCGGGGGGGACGCTTTCTTT.

The CDR3 sequence: CASSHAAQQYLYSNQPQHF. The CDR3 DNA is TGTGCCAGCAGCCACGCTGCTCAACAGTACCTTTATAGCAATCAGCCCCAGCATTTT. J is TRBJ1-5 and V is TRBV6-2 or TRBV6-3; D not resolved. CDR1 MNHEY and CDR2 SVGEGT come from the germline V gene. CDR3 size: 19 residues. The V end was cut by 6 bases, the J end by 0 bases, with 24 bases between.

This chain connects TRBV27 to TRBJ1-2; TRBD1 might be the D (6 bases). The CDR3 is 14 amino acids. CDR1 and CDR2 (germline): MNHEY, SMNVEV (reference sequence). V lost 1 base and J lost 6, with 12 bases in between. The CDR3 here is CASSLWQGSHGYTF. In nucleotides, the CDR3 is TGTGCCAGCAGTTTATGGCAGGGGTCCCATGGCTACACCTTC.

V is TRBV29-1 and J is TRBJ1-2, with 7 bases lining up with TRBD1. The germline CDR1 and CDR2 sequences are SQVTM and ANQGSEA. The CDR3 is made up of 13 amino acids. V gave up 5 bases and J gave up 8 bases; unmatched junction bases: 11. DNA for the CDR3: TGCAGCGTTTCCCCCCGGAGGGGGCAAGGCTACACCTTC. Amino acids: CSVSPRRGQGYTF.

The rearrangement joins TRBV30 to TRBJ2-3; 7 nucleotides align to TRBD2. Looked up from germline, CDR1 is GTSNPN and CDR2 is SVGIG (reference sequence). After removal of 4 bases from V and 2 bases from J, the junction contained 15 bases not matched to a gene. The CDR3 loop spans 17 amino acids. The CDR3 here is CAWMFSRGLHYTDTQYF. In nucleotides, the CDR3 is TGTGCCTGGATGTTTAGCCGGGGACTACACTACACAGATACGCAGTATTTT. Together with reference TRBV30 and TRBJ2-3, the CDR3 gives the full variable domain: SQTIHQWPATLVQPVGSPLSLECTVEGTSNPNLYWYRQAAGRGLQLLFYSVGIGQISSEVPQNLSASRPQDRQFILSSKKLLLSDSGFYLCAWMFSRGLHYTDTQYFGPGTRLTVL.

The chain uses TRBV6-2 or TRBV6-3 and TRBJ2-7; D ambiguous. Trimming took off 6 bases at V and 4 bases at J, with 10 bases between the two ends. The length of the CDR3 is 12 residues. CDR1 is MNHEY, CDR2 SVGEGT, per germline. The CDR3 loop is CASSHQAYEQYF. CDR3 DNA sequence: TGTGCCAGCAGCCACCAAGCGTACGAGCAGTACTTC.

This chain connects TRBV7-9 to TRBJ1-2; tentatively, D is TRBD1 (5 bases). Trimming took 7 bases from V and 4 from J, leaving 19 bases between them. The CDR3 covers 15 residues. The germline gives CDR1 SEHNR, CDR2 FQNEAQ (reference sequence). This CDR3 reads CASTRDSRILYGYTF. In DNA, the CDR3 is TGTGCCAGCACCCGGGACTCCCGGATCCTCTATGGCTACACCTTC.

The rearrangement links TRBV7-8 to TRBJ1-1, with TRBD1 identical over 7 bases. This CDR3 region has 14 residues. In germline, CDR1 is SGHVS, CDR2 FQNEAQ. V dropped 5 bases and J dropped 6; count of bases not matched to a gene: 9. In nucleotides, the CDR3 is TGTGCCAGCAGCACGAACAGGGGAAGGGCTGAAGCTTTCTTT. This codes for CASSTNRGRAEAFF.

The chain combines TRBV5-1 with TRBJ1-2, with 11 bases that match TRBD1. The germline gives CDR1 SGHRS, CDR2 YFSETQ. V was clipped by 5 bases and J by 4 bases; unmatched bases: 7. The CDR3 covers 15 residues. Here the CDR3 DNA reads TGCGCCAGCAGGCCGGGACAGGGGGACTTCTATGGCTACACCTTC. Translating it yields CASRPGQGDFYGYTF. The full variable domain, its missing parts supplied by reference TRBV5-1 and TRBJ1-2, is KAGVTQTPRYLIKTRGQQVTLSCSPISGHRSVSWYQQTPGQGLQFLFEYFSETQRNKGNFPGRFSGRQFSNSRSEMNVSTLELGDSALYLCASRPGQGDFYGYTFGSGTRLTVV.

CDR3 region: CASSQNSVAGNTIYF. As DNA, the CDR3 is TGTGCCAGCAGCCAAAATTCAGTAGCGGGAAACACCATATATTTT. The V gene is TRBV16, the J gene TRBJ1-3; D unresolved. The V gene lost 2 bases and the J gene lost 4 bases, with 12 bases spanning the gap. Germline CDR1 and CDR2: KGHSY and FQNENV. The CDR3 loop spans 15 amino acids.

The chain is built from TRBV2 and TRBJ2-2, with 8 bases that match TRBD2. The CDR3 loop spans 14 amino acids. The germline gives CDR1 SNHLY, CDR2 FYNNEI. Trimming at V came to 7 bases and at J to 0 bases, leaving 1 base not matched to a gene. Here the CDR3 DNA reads TGTGCCAGCATCGGGGGGGCGAACACCGGGGAGCTGTTTTTT. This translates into CASIGGANTGELFF.

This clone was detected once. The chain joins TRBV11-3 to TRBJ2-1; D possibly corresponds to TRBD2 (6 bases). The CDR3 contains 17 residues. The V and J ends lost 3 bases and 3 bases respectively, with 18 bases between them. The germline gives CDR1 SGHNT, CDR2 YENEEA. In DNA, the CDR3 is TGTGCCAGCAGCTTTACCGGTACAGGCGGGGTCTACAATGAGCAGTTCTTC. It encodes CASSFTGTGGVYNEQFF.

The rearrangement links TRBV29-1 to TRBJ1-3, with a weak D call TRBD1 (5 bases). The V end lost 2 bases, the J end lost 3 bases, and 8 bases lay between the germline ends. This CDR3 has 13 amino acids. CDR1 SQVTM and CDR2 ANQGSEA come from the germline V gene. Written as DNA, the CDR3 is TGCAGCGTTGAACAGGGAAGTGGAAACACCATATATTTT. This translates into CSVEQGSGNTIYF.

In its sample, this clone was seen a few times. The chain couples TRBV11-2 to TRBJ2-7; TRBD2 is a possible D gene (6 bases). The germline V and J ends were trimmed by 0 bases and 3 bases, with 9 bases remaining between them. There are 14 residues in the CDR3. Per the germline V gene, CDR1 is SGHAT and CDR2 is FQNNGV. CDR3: CASSLDRGNYEQYF. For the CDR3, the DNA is TGTGCCAGCAGCTTAGATCGCGGGAACTACGAGCAGTACTTC.

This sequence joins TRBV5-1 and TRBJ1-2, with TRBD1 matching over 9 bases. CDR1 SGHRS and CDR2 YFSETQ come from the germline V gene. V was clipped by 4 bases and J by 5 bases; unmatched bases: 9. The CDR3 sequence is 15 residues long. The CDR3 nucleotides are TGCGCCAGCAGCACAACCCCGGGACAGGGTTATGGCTACACCTTC. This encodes CASSTTPGQGYGYTF.

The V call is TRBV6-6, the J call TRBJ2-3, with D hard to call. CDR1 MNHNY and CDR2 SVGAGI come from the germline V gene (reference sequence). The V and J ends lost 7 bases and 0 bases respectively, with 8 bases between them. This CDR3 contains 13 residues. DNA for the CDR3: TGTGCCAGCAAGAGTCCTAGCACAGATACGCAGTATTTT. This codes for CASKSPSTDTQYF.

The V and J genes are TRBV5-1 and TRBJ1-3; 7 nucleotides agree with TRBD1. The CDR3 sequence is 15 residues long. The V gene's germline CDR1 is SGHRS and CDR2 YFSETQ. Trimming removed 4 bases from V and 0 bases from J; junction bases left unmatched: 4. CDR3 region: CASSLGDSSGNTIYF. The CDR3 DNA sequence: TGCGCCAGCAGCCTCGGGGACAGCTCTGGAAACACCATATATTTT.

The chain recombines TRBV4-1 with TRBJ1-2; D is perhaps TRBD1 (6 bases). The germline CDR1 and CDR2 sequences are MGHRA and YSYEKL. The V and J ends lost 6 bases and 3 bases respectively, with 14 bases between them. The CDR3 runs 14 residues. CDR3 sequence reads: CASSYLDRHYGYTF. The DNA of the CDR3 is TGCGCCAGCAGTTACCTCGACAGGCACTATGGCTACACCTTC.

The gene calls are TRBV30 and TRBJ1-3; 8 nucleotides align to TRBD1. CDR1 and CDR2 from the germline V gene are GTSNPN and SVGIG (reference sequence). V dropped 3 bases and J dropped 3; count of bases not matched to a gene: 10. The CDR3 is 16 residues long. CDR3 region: CAWSPPTGVVGNTIYF. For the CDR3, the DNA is TGTGCCTGGAGCCCCCCGACAGGGGTGGTTGGAAACACCATATATTTT.